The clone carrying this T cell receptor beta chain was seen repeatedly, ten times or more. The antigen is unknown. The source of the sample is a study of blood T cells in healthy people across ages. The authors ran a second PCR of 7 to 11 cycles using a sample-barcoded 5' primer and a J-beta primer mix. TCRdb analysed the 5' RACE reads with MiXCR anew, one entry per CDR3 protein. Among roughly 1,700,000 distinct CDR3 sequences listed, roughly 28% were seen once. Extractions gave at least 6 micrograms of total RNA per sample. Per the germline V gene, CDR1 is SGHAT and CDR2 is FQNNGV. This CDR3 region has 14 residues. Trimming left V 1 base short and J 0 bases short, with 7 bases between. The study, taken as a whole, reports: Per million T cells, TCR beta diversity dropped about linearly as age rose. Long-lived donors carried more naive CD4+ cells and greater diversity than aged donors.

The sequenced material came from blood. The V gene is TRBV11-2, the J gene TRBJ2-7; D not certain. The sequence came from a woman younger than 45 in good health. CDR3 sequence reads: CASSLAPRSYEQYF. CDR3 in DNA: TGTGCCAGCAGCTTAGCCCCCCGCTCCTACGAGCAGTACTTC.